One and the same sample provided the 15 T cell receptor beta chains below, sequenced in a study of T cells in Graves' hyperthyroidism and ophthalmopathy. Researchers amplified the TCR beta CDR3 regions from RNA transcripts. During a first-round RT-PCR of the TCR CDR3, the HTBI primer set was used. MiXCR was run by TCRdb on the multiplex PCR reads, yielding one entry per CDR3 protein. The sample shows fewer than 350,000 distinct CDR3 sequences, about an eighth of them seen only once. Specimen: blood. These receptor sequences come from a woman in her twenties or thirties with Graves' hyperthyroidism that later progressed to Graves' ophthalmopathy.

This clonotype has ten or more counts. The chain recombines TRBV14 with TRBJ2-3; the D is unclear. Trimming removed 3 bases from V and 4 bases from J, with 14 bases in between. Germline CDR1 and CDR2: SGHDN and FVKESK. The CDR3 is made up of 15 amino acids. The CDR3 region has the DNA TGTGCCAGCAGCCACCCGGCGGCAGTAGCAGATACGCAGTATTTT. This gives the protein CASSHPAAVADTQYF.

This clonotype has a handful of counts. The rearrangement uses TRBV7-9 and TRBJ1-3, with D hard to call. The CDR3 loop spans 16 amino acids. Trimming stripped 5 bases from V and 0 bases from J, with 14 bases between. The germline V gene has CDR1 SEHNR and CDR2 FQNEAQ (reference sequence). In DNA form, the CDR3 reads TGTGCCAGCAGCGCCTGGACGGCAAGCTCTGGAAACACCATATATTTT. Amino acids: CASSAWTASSGNTIYF.

Ten or more counts support this clonotype. The chain employs TRBV6-6 and TRBJ2-5; possible D gene TRBD2, 5 bases. The V gene lost 0 bases and the J gene lost 4 bases, with 15 bases spanning the gap. CDR3 length: 16 amino acids. The germline gives CDR1 MNHNY, CDR2 SVGAGI (reference sequence). The CDR3 loop reads CASSYSSLGGRETQYF. The CDR3 DNA reads TGTGCCAGCAGTTACTCAAGCCTAGGAGGTCGAGAGACCCAGTACTTC.

This clonotype was recorded a few times. V and J are TRBV28 and TRBJ2-1; either TRBD1 or TRBD2 may fit D (5 bases each). Per the germline V gene, CDR1 is MDHEN and CDR2 is SYDVKM. There are 18 residues in the CDR3. Trimming pared 3 bases from V and 4 bases from J, leaving 22 bases between. The CDR3: CASSFPFKWDGQYNEQFF. CDR3 coding DNA: TGTGCCAGCAGTTTTCCTTTTAAATGGGACGGCCAGTACAATGAGCAGTTCTTC.

This clonotype was seen more than once but under ten times. The V and J genes are TRBV14 and TRBJ2-5; 7 bases are shared with TRBD2. Germline trimming cut 4 bases from V and 7 bases from J; bases unmatched to any gene: 6. CDR1 is SGHDN and CDR2 is FVKESK in the germline V gene. The CDR3 length is 13 residues. The CDR3 loop reads CASSPNTGGTQYF. CDR3 nucleotides: TGTGCCAGCAGCCCGAACACGGGGGGGACCCAGTACTTC.

Many counts were recorded for this clonotype. The rearrangement links TRBV5-1 to TRBJ2-2, with D unresolved. The CDR3 spans 15 residues. The V and J ends lost 4 bases and 7 bases respectively, with 17 bases between them. In germline, CDR1 is SGHRS, CDR2 YFSETQ. The DNA of the CDR3 is TGCGCCAGCAGCGTGGGTTCTACTACGGGCGGGGAGCTGTTTTTT. Translated: CASSVGSTTGGELFF. The full variable domain, in which reference TRBV5-1 and TRBJ2-2 provide the parts outside the CDR3, is KAGVTQTPRYLIKTRGQQVTLSCSPISGHRSVSWYQQTPGQGLQFLFEYFSETQRNKGNFPGRFSGRQFSNSRSEMNVSTLELGDSALYLCASSVGSTTGGELFFGEGSRLTVL.

V is TRBV7-9 and J is TRBJ1-5, with 7 bases matching TRBD1. V was pared by 1 base and J by 5 bases, with 11 bases of the junction left unmatched. The CDR3 extends over 17 amino acids. The V gene's germline CDR1 is SEHNR and CDR2 FQNEAQ (reference sequence). For the CDR3, the DNA is TGTGCCAGCAGCTTAGGGTCGACAGGGAGATGGGATCAGCCCCAGCATTTT. Its protein is CASSLGSTGRWDQPQHF.

V usage is TRBV4-2 and J usage is TRBJ2-3, with 9 bases identical to TRBD2. Germline CDR1 and CDR2: LGHNA and YNFKEQ. With V trimmed by 0 bases and J by 10 bases, 11 bases remained unmatched. The CDR3 is 16 residues long. CDR3 residues: CASSQEGTSRPRSQYF. CDR3 nucleotides: TGTGCCAGCAGCCAAGAAGGGACTAGCCGACCAAGGTCGCAGTATTTT.

The V and J genes are TRBV11-2 and TRBJ1-2; possible D gene TRBD1, 5 bases. Trimming left V 4 bases short and J 8 bases short, with 11 bases between. CDR1 is SGHAT and CDR2 is FQNNGV in the germline V gene. The CDR3 has 12 amino acids. The CDR3 loop is CASSSDSSGYTF. For the CDR3, the DNA is TGTGCCAGCAGCTCCGACAGTTCGGGCTACACCTTC.

This clonotype was seen at least ten times. V is TRBV27 and J is TRBJ2-1; 8 positions agree with TRBD1. Trimming took 2 bases from V and 8 from J; bases not matched to a gene: 14. Germline-derived CDR1 and CDR2 are MNHEY and SMNVEV (reference sequence). There are 17 residues in the CDR3. CDR3 amino acids: CASSLTGRGRLVDEQFF. CDR3 DNA sequence: TGTGCCAGCAGTTTAACGGGCAGGGGGCGACTTGTCGATGAGCAGTTCTTC.

This clonotype occurred a few times. The chain joins TRBV6-1 to TRBJ2-3, with 8 bases fitting TRBD2. CDR3 length: 16 residues. Trimming cost V 5 bases and J 3 bases; bases outside gene matches: 10. Per germline, CDR1 MNHNS and CDR2 SASEGT. The CDR3 DNA sequence: TGTGCCAGCAGTTATAGAGCGGGAGTGGTAACAGATACGCAGTATTTT. Residues: CASSYRAGVVTDTQYF.

The chain uses TRBV3-1 and TRBJ1-6, with D perhaps TRBD1 (5 bases). Trimming shortened V by 9 bases and J by 3 bases, and 12 bases separated the two germline ends. Germline CDR1 is LGHDT and CDR2 is YNNKEL (reference sequence). The CDR3 consists of 14 residues. CDR3 sequence reads: CASSGIGYNSPLHF. The CDR3 DNA is TGTGCCAGTTCAGGGATTGGCTATAATTCACCCCTCCACTTT.

V usage is TRBV6-5 and J usage is TRBJ2-3, with D perhaps matching TRBD2 (6 bases). Per germline, CDR1 MNHEY and CDR2 SVGAGI. V was trimmed by 0 bases and J by 2 bases, leaving 12 bases between them. CDR3 length equals 16 residues. The CDR3 nucleotides read TGTGCCAGCAGTTACTCTAGCGGACACAACACAGATACGCAGTATTTT. Translation gives CASSYSSGHNTDTQYF.

This clonotype was found many times. V gene TRBV6-1 combines with J gene TRBJ2-5; D may be TRBD2 (5 bases). V dropped 7 bases and J dropped 2 bases, with 17 bases sitting between them. Germline V CDR1 and CDR2: MNHNS, SASEGT. The CDR3 runs to 15 residues. CDR3 sequence (DNA): TGTGCCAGCACCCCTACGGGATCAAAACAAGAGACCCAGTACTTC. Its translation is CASTPTGSKQETQYF.

This clonotype has a count of ten or more. Relative to the germline gene, one junction end is altered; a read error may explain this. This sequence joins TRBV7-7 and TRBJ2-2; 8 bases align to TRBD2. The germline CDR1 and CDR2 sequences are SSHAT and FNYEAQ (reference sequence). This CDR3 is built from 16 residues. CDR3 sequence reads: CASSLSKREFSGELFF. The CDR3 nucleotides read TGTGCTAGCAGCTTATCTAAGCGGGAGTTCAGCGGGGAGCTGTTTTTT.